This TCR beta chain was sequenced in a study of regulatory T cells in long-lasting Graves disease. General study results and limits: Persistent disease samples used TRBV28, TRBJ1-2 and TRBJ2-5 preferentially. Patients with persistent disease shared some 2,900 public clonotypes, outpacing the approximately 950 shared by new patients.

Both iRepertoire HTBI primers and Arm-PCR of CDR3 regions were used to build the TCR beta libraries. Per the study methods: Identification of gene segments yielded around 64 TRBV and some 14 TRBJ across samples. TCRdb called the multiplex PCR reads again in MiXCR, with one record for every CDR3 protein. The V and J calls, along with clone size, are taken from TCRdb and not from the paper's own processing. This table holds about 340,000 distinct CDR3 sequences, around a fifth found once. About this clonotype: What it binds is unknown. This may stem from a read error, because a much larger clone lies one nucleotide away.

This sample's time point: persistent/refractory GD, antithyroid drugs over 5 years with positive TRAb. PBMCs were the source of the RNA used for TCR sequencing. Diagnoses of Graves' disease were made by American Thyroid Association guidelines. CDR3 length: 15 amino acids. Trimming stripped 6 bases from V and 8 bases from J, with 19 bases between. CDR1 and CDR2 from the germline V gene are MNHEY and SMNVEV (reference sequence). Sequences were derived from peripheral blood mononuclear cells (PBMCs), sampled when the disease was refractory, from a patient treated with antithyroid drugs. V usage is TRBV27 and J usage is TRBJ1-4; D is possibly TRBD1 (5 bases). This TCR derives from a female donor with Graves disease. The CDR3 sequence: CASREPGWEGEKLFF. Here the CDR3 DNA reads TGTGCCAGCAGAGAGCCGGGATGGGAGGGGGAAAAACTGTTTTTT.